One sample yielded the 19 T cell receptor beta chains listed below, sequenced in a study of CD8 T cells in Susac syndrome. cDNA came from about 0.5 to 1 ug RNA primed by random hexamers. TCRdb processed the immunoSEQ multiplex PCR reads anew with MiXCR; each CDR3 protein has one entry. The table lists 150,000 to 190,000 distinct CDR3 sequences, over 95% of them singletons. The sample was CD8+ T cells from PBMCs. The receptors here all came from a human donor with multiple sclerosis.

This chain links TRBV30 with TRBJ2-3; D gene ambiguous. Per the germline V gene, CDR1 is GTSNPN and CDR2 is SVGIG (reference sequence). Trimming took 4 bases from V and 6 from J, leaving 11 bases between them. This CDR3 comprises 12 residues. CDR3 protein: CAWTAEWDTQYF. Written as DNA, the CDR3 is TGTGCCTGGACGGCTGAGTGGGATACGCAGTATTTT.

The chain employs TRBV2 and TRBJ2-7, with D uncertain. V lost 1 base and J 1 base, leaving 14 bases between the germline ends. The CDR3 has 16 residues. Germline V gene data show CDR1 as SNHLY and CDR2 as FYNNEI. The CDR3 coding sequence is TGTGCCAGCAGTGAAGGGAGAACGGGTAATTCCTACGAGCAGTACGTC. Encoded protein: CASSEGRTGNSYEQYV.

J is TRBJ2-7 and V is TRBV30; the D is unclear. CDR1 GTSNPN and CDR2 SVGIG come from the germline V gene (reference sequence). V gave up 2 bases and J gave up 6 bases, with 11 bases separating them. The CDR3 totals 12 residues. CDR3 sequence: CAWSPKPVEQYF. The DNA of the CDR3 is TGTGCCTGGAGTCCAAAACCCGTCGAGCAGTACTTC.

V and J are TRBV30 and TRBJ2-3, with a weak D call TRBD1 (6 bases). Deletions cut 3 bases from V and 10 bases from J, with 11 bases between. The CDR3 consists of 11 residues. The germline gives CDR1 GTSNPN, CDR2 SVGIG (reference sequence). DNA of the CDR3: TGTGCCTGGAGACGAGGGGGAGCGCAGTATTTT. It specifies CAWRRGGAQYF.

The chain is built from TRBV29-1 and TRBJ2-1; the D is unclear. Germline CDR1 reads SQVTM; CDR2 reads ANQGSEA. The CDR3 runs to 11 residues. Trimming removed 7 bases from V and 3 bases from J, with 7 bases in between. The CDR3 loop is CSASIYNEQFF. CDR3 bases: TGCAGCGCCTCAATCTACAATGAGCAGTTCTTC.

The chain recombines TRBV30 with TRBJ2-7; unclear D gene. The CDR3 spans 16 residues. In germline, CDR1 is GTSNPN, CDR2 SVGIG (reference sequence). Deletions cut 0 bases from V and 3 bases from J, with 18 bases between. The CDR3 coding sequence is TGTGCCTGGAGTGTAACCCCCACCTCCCGGCACTACGAGCAGTACTTC. Translating it yields CAWSVTPTSRHYEQYF.

CDR3 region: CASSSDIVGYGYTF. Here the CDR3 DNA reads TGTGCCAGCAGTTCAGACATCGTCGGCTATGGCTACACCTTC. V is TRBV2 and J is TRBJ1-2; D is unclear. The germline V gene encodes CDR1 SNHLY and CDR2 FYNNEI. The V and J ends lost 5 bases and 4 bases respectively, with 14 bases between them. This CDR3 has 14 residues.

Only a few counts were recorded for this clonotype. This chain joins TRBV6-1 and TRBJ1-1; a weak D match, TRBD1 (5 bases). The CDR3 loop spans 11 amino acids. From germline, CDR1 is MNHNS and CDR2 SASEGT. Trimming cost V 6 bases and J 8 bases, with 10 bases left between them. This chain's CDR3 is CASSWTREAFF. CDR3 nucleotides: TGTGCCAGCAGCTGGACACGGGAAGCTTTCTTT.

The chain joins TRBV20-1 to TRBJ2-1, with D uncertain. Per germline, CDR1 DFQATT and CDR2 SNEGSKA (reference sequence). The CDR3 covers 15 residues. V was clipped by 5 bases and J by 1 base, with 15 bases between them. CDR3 in DNA: TGCAGTGCTCCTAGACCGGACCGTTCCTACAATGAGCAGTTCTTC. Translating gives CSAPRPDRSYNEQFF.

This clonotype was seen just once. This chain links TRBV29-1 with TRBJ1-1; maybe TRBD1 (5 bases). CDR3 length: 13 residues. CDR1 SQVTM and CDR2 ANQGSEA come from the germline V gene. The V end lost 3 bases, the J end lost 5 bases, and 13 bases lay between the germline ends. The CDR3 spells CSVDHPQGTEAFF. As DNA, the CDR3 is TGCAGCGTTGATCACCCGCAGGGAACTGAAGCTTTCTTT.

The chain joins TRBV27 to TRBJ2-7, with TRBD1 matching 7 bases. Trimming removed 4 bases from V and 3 bases from J; junction bases left unmatched: 6. The CDR3 length is 14 residues. Looked up from germline, CDR1 is MNHEY and CDR2 is SMNVEV (reference sequence). The DNA for the CDR3 is TGTGCCAGCAGTTCCCGGACAGGCAGCTACGAGCAGTACGTC. Translating gives CASSSRTGSYEQYV.

This rearrangement joins TRBV25-1 to TRBJ2-7; the D gene could be TRBD1 or TRBD2 (5 bases each). Germline CDR1 is MGHDK and CDR2 is SYGVNS. V dropped 4 bases and J dropped 4 bases, with 17 bases sitting between them. The CDR3 loop spans 15 amino acids. The CDR3 bases are TGTGCCAGCAGTGCCCCCGGGACGGTACTTTACGAGCAGTACTTC. Its protein product is CASSAPGTVLYEQYF.

The J gene is TRBJ1-5, the V gene TRBV3-1, with D maybe TRBD1 (5 bases). V lost 4 bases to trimming and J lost 2 bases, with 27 bases between them. The CDR3 runs 20 residues. Germline V lookup: CDR1 LGHDT, CDR2 YNNKEL (reference sequence). This CDR3 is CASSLQKGPGWSLGNQPQHF. The CDR3 DNA reads as TGTGCCAGCAGCCTTCAGAAGGGACCTGGATGGAGTTTGGGCAATCAGCCCCAGCATTTT.

This chain links TRBV27 with TRBJ1-4, with 7 bases that match TRBD1. The CDR3 length is 13 residues. CDR1 and CDR2 from the germline V gene are MNHEY and SMNVEV (reference sequence). J gave up 6 bases and V 6 bases, and 4 bases lay outside the gene matches. CDR3: CASRTGRDEKLFF. In DNA, the CDR3 is TGTGCCAGCAGGACAGGGCGGGATGAAAAACTGTTTTTT. Using reference TRBV27 and TRBJ1-4 for the parts outside the CDR3, the full variable domain is EAQVTQNPRYLITVTGKKLTVTCSQNMNHEYMSWYRQDPGLGLRQIYYSMNVEVTDKGDVPEGYKVSRKEKRNFPLILESPSPNQTSLYFCASRTGRDEKLFFGSGTQLSVL.

This clonotype was counted once. V usage is TRBV3-1 and J usage is TRBJ2-1, with unresolved D. Trimming shortened V by 4 bases and J by 1 base, and 14 bases separated the two germline ends. This CDR3 region has 16 residues. Per the germline V gene, CDR1 is LGHDT and CDR2 is YNNKEL (reference sequence). The CDR3 sequence is CASSPPTRSSYNEQFF. The CDR3 bases are TGTGCCAGCAGCCCCCCCACCCGAAGTTCCTACAATGAGCAGTTCTTC.

The chain carries TRBV4-1 and TRBJ2-7; 10 bases line up with TRBD1. Trimming at V came to 1 base and at J to 3 bases, leaving 6 bases not matched to a gene. This CDR3 region has 16 residues. The V gene's germline CDR1 is MGHRA and CDR2 YSYEKL. The CDR3 DNA is TGCGCCAGCAGCCAAGTAGGACAGGGGGGACTCTACGAGCAGTACTTC. It encodes CASSQVGQGGLYEQYF.

The chain uses TRBV15 and TRBJ2-1, with D possibly TRBD1 on 7 matching bases. V lost 4 bases to trimming and J lost 8 bases, with 24 bases between them. Germline CDR1 LNHNV, CDR2 YYDKDF (reference sequence). This CDR3 region has 17 residues. The CDR3 DNA reads as TGTGCCACCAGCACTGATCAGGGGGGAAATTTAGTCGATGAGCAGTTCTTC. Its translation is CATSTDQGGNLVDEQFF.

The V call is TRBV6-5, the J call TRBJ2-7, with 11 positions matching TRBD2. This CDR3 contains 15 residues. Germline CDR1 MNHEY, CDR2 SVGAGI. V lost 6 bases and J lost 0; bases outside the gene matches: 4. The CDR3 DNA is TGTGCCAGCAGACCAGGGACTAGCGGCTCCTACGAGCAGTACTTC. This sequence encodes CASRPGTSGSYEQYF.

This sequence joins TRBV12-3 or TRBV12-4 and TRBJ1-2, with 7 positions matching TRBD1. This CDR3 has 15 amino acids. Losses at the gene ends were 1 base for V and 2 bases for J; bases not matched to a gene: 4. CDR3 amino acids: CASSLGDRNNYGYTF. In DNA form, the CDR3 reads TGTGCCAGCAGTTTAGGGGACAGAAACAACTATGGCTACACCTTC.